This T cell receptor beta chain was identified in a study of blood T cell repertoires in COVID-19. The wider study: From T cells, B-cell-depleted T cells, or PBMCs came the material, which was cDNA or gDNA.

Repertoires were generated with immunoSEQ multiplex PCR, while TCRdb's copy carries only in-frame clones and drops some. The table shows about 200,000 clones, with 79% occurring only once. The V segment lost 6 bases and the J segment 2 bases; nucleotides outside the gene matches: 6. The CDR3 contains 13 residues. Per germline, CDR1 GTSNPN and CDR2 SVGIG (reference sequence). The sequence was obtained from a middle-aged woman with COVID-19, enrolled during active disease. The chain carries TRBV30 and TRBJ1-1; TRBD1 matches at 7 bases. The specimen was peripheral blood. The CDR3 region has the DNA TGTGCCTGTGGCGGGACAGCTAACACTGAAGCTTTCTTT. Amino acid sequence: CACGGTANTEAFF.